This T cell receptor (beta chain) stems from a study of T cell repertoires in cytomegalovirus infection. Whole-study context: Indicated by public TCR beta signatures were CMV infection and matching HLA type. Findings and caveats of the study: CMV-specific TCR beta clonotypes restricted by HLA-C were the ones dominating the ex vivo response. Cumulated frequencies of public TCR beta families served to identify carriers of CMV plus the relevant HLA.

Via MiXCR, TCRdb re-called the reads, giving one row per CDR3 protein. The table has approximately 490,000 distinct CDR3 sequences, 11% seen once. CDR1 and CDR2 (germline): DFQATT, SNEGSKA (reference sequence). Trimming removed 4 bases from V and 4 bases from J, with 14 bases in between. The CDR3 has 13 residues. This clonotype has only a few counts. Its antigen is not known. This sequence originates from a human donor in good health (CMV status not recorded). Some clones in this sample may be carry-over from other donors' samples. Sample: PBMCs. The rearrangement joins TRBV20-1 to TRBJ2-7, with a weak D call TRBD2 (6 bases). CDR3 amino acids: CSAMTGSTYEQYF. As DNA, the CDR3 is TGCAGTGCTATGACCGGGAGTACTTACGAGCAGTACTTC.